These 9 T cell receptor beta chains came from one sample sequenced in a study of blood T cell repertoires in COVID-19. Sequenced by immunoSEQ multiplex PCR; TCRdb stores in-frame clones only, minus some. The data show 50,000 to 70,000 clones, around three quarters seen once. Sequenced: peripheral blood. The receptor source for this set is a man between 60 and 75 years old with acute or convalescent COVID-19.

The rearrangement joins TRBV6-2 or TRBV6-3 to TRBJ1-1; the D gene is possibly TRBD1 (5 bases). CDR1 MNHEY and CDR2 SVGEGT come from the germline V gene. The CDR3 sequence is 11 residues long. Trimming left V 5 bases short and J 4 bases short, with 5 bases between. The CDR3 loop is CASSQGTEAFF. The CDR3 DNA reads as TGTGCCAGCAGTCAGGGCACTGAAGCTTTCTTT.

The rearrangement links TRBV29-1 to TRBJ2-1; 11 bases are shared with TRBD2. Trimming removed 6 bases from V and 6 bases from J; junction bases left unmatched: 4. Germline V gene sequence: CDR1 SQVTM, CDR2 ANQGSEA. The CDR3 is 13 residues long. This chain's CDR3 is CSVHSGRANEQFF. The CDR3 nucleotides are TGCAGCGTGCATAGCGGGAGGGCCAATGAGCAGTTCTTC.

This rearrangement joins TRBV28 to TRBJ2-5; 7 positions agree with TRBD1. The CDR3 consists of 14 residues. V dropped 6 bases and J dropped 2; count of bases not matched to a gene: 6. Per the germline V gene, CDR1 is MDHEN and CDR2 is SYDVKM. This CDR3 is CASRSTGPQETQYF. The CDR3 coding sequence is TGTGCCAGCAGATCGACAGGGCCTCAAGAGACCCAGTACTTC.

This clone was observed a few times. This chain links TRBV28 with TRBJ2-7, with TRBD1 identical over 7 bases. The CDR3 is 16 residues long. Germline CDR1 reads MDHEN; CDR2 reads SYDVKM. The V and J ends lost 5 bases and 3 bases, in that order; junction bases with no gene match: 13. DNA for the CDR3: TGTGCCAGCAGTGGCCGGGACAGCTCTCCCCACTACGAGCAGTACTTC. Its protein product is CASSGRDSSPHYEQYF.

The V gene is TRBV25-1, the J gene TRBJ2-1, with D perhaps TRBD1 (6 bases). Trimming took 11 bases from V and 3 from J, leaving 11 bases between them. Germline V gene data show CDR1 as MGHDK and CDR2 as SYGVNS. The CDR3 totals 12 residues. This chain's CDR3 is CAARDNYNEQFF. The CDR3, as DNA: TGTGCCGCCCGGGACAACTACAATGAGCAGTTCTTC. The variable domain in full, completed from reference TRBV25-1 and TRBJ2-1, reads EADIYQTPRYLVIGTGKKITLECSQTMGHDKMYWYQQDPGMELHLIHYSYGVNSTEKGDLSSESTVSRIRTEHFPLTLESARPSHTSQYLCAARDNYNEQFFGPGTRLTVL.

CDR3 nucleotides: TGTGCCAGCTCACCACAAGGGCAGGACAACTGGGGAGGCTACACCTTC. The encoded protein is CASSPQGQDNWGGYTF. This rearrangement joins TRBV18 to TRBJ1-2, with a tentative D call TRBD1 (5 bases). This CDR3 has 16 amino acids. V lost 1 base, J lost 8 bases, and 20 bases lay in between. Germline V gene sequence: CDR1 KGHSH, CDR2 LQKENI.

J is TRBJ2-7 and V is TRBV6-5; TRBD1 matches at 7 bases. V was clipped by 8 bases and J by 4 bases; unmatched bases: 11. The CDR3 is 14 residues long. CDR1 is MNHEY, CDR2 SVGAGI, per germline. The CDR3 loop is CASALAGGYYEQYF. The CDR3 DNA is TGTGCCAGCGCGCTGGCAGGGGGTTATTACGAGCAGTACTTC.

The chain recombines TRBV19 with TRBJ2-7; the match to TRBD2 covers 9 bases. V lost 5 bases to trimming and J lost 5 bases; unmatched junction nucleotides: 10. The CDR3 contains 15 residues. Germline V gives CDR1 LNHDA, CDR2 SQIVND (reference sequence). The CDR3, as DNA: TGTGCCAGTAGTTCCTCTTCGCTAGCGGGACACGAGCAGTACTTC. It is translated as CASSSSSLAGHEQYF.

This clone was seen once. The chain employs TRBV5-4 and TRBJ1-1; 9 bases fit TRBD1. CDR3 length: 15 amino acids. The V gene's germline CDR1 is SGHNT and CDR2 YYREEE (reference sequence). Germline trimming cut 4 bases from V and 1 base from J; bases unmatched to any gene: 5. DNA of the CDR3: TGTGCCAGCAGCCCACAGGGGGCTCGGAACACTGAAGCTTTCTTT. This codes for CASSPQGARNTEAFF. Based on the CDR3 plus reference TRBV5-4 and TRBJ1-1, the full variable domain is ETGVTQSPTHLIKTRGQQVTLRCSSQSGHNTVSWYQQALGQGPQFIFQYYREEENGRGNFPPRFSGLQFPNYSSELNVNALELDDSALYLCASSPQGARNTEAFFGQGTRLTVV.